One T cell receptor (beta chain) is described in this entry. Measured with immunoSEQ multiplex PCR; TCRdb has only the in-frame clones, and not every one. The data hold around 180,000 clones, with 76% observed a single time. The entry originates in a study of blood T cell repertoires in COVID-19. Germline V gives CDR1 KGHSY, CDR2 FQNENV. The CDR3 is 15 amino acids. After removal of 7 bases from V and 2 bases from J, the junction contained 9 bases not matched to a gene. The chain combines TRBV16 with TRBJ2-3, with TRBD2 matching over 7 bases. This clonotype originated in a woman aged 50 to 65 with acute COVID-19. Input material: PBMCs or T cells enriched from blood (not recorded which). The CDR3 nucleotides read TGTGCCAGCACCCCCCGGGGGGATTACACAGATACGCAGTATTTT. It yields the protein CASTPRGDYTDTQYF.